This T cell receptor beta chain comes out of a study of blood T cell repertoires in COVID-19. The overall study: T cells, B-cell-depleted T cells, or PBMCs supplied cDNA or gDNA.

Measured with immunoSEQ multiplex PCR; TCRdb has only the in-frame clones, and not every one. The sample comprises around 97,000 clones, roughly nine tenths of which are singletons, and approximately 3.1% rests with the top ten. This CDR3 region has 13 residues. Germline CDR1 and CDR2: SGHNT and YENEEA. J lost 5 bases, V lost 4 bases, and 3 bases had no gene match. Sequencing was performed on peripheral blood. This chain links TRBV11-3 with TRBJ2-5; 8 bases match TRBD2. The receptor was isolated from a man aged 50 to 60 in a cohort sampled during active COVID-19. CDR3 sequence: CASSSSGGETQYF. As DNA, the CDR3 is TGTGCCAGCAGCTCCAGCGGGGGTGAGACCCAGTACTTC.